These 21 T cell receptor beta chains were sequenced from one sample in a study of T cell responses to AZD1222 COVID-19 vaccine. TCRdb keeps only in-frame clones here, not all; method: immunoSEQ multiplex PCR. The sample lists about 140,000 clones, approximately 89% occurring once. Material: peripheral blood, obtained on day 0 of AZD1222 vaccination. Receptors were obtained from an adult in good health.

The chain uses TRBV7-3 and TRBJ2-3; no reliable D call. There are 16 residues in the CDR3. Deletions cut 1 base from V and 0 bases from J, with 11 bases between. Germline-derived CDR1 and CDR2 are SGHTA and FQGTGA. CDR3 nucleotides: TGTGCCAGCAGCTTAAAAGGGTTAGATAGCACAGATACGCAGTATTTT. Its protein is CASSLKGLDSTDTQYF.

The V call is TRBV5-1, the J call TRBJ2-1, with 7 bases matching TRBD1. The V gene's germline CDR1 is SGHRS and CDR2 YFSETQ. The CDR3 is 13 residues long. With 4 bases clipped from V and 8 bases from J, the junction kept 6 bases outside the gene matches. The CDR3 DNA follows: TGCGCCAGCAGCCCGACAGGGTTTGATGAGCAGTTCTTC. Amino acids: CASSPTGFDEQFF.

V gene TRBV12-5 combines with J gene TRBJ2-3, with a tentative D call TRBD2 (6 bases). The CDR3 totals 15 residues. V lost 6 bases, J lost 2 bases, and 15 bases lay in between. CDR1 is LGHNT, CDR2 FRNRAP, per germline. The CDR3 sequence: CASGGGVVATDTQYF. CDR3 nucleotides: TGTGCTAGTGGGGGGGGAGTGGTGGCCACAGATACGCAGTATTTT.

DNA for the CDR3: TGTGCCAGCAGTTTACAGGTTTACACTGAAGCTTTCTTT. This codes for CASSLQVYTEAFF. V is TRBV12-3 or TRBV12-4 and J is TRBJ1-1; D gene uncertain. V lost 2 bases and J lost 3, with 7 bases in between. The CDR3 is 13 amino acids.

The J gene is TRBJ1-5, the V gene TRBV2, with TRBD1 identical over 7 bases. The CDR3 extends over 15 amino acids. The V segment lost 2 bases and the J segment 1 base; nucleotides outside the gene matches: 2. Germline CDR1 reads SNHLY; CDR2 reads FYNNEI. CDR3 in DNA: TGTGCCAGCAGTGAAAGGGGGCTCAGCAATCAGCCCCAGCATTTT. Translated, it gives CASSERGLSNQPQHF. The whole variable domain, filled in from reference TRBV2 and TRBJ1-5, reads EPEVTQTPSHQVTQMGQEVILRCVPISNHLYFYWYRQILGQKVEFLVSFYNNEISEKSEIFDDQFSVERPDGSNFTLKIRSTKLEDSAMYFCASSERGLSNQPQHFGDGTRLSIL.

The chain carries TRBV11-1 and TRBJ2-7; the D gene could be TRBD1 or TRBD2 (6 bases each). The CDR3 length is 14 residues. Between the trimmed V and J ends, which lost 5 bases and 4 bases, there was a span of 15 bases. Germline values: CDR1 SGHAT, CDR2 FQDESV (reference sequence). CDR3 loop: CASSPARGPYEQYF. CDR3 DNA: TGTGCCAGCAGCCCCGCTCGGGGGCCGTACGAGCAGTACTTC.

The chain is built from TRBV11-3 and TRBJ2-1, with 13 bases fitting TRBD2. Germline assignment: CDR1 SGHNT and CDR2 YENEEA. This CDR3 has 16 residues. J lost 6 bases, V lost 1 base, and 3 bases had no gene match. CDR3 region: CASSLAGLAGPNEQFF. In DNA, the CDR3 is TGTGCCAGCAGCTTAGCGGGACTAGCGGGGCCCAATGAGCAGTTCTTC.

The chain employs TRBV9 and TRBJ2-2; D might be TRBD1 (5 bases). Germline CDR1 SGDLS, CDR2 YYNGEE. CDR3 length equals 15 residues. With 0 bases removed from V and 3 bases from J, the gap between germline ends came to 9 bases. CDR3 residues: CASSVAPGYTGELFF. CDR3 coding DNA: TGTGCCAGCAGCGTAGCTCCAGGGTACACCGGGGAGCTGTTTTTT.

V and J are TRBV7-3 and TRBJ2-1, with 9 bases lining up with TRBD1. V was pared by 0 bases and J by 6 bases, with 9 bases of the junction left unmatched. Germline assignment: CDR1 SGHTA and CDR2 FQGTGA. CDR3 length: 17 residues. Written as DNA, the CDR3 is TGTGCCAGCAGCTTAACGGGACAGGGAGGAGTTGGCAATGAGCAGTTCTTC. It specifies CASSLTGQGGVGNEQFF.

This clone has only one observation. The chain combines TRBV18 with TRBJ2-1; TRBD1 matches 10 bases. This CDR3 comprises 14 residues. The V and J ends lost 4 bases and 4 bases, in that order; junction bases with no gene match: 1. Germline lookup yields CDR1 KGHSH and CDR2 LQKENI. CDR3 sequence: CASSRDRGYNEQFF. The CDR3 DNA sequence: TGTGCCAGCTCACGGGACAGGGGATACAATGAGCAGTTCTTC.

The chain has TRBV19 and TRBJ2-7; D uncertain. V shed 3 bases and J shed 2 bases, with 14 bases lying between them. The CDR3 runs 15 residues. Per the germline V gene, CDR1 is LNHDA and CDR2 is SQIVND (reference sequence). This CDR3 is CASSIFVGGAYEQYF. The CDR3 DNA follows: TGTGCCAGTAGTATTTTCGTCGGCGGAGCCTACGAGCAGTACTTC.

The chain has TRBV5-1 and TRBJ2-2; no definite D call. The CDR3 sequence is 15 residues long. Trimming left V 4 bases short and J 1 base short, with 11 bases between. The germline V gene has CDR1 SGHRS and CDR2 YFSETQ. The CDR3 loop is CASSPNSMNTGELFF. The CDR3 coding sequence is TGCGCCAGCAGCCCAAATTCTATGAACACCGGGGAGCTGTTTTTT.

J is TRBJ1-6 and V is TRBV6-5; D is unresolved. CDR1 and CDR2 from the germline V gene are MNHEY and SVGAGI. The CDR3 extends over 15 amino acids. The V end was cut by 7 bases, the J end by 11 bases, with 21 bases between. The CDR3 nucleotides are TGTGCCAGCACCAACAATGTAGGGTTGGTGCCACCCCTCCACTTT. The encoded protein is CASTNNVGLVPPLHF.

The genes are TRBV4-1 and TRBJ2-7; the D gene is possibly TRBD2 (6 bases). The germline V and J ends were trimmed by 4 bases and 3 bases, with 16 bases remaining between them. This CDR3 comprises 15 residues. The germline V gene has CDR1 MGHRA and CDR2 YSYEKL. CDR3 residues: CASSPPGRTDYEQYF. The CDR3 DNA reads TGCGCCAGCAGCCCTCCGGGGAGGACTGACTACGAGCAGTACTTC.

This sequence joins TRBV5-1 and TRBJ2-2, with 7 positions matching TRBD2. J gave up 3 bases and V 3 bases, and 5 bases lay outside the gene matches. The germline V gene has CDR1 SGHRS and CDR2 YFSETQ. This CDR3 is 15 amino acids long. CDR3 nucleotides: TGCGCCAGCAGCTCCCAGGGAGGGGACACCGGGGAGCTGTTTTTT. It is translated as CASSSQGGDTGELFF.

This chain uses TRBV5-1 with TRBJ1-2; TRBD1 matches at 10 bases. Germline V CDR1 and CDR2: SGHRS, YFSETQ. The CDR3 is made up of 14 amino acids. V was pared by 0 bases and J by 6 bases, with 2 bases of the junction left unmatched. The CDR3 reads CASSLGDRGHGYTF. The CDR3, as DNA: TGCGCCAGCAGCTTGGGGGACAGGGGCCATGGCTACACCTTC.

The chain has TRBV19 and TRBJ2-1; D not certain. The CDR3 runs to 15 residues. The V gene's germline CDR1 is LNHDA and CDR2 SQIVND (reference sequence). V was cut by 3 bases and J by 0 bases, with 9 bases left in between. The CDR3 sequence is CASSIGRNSYNEQFF. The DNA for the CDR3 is TGTGCCAGTAGTATTGGGCGGAACTCCTACAATGAGCAGTTCTTC.

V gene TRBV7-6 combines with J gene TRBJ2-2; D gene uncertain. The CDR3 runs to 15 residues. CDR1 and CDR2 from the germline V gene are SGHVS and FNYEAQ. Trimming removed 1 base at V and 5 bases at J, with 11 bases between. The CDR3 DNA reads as TGTGCCAGCAGCTTAGTAGGGCTAGGGACCGGGGAGCTGTTTTTT. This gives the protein CASSLVGLGTGELFF.

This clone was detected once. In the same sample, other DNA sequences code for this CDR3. The CDR3, as DNA: TGTGCCAGCAGTTTAAGTGGCTATGGCTACACCTTC. Amino acid sequence: CASSLSGYGYTF. This chain joins TRBV28 and TRBJ1-2, with D unresolved. The CDR3 is 12 amino acids. Trimming removed 2 bases at V and 4 bases at J, with 5 bases between. Germline CDR1 MDHEN, CDR2 SYDVKM.

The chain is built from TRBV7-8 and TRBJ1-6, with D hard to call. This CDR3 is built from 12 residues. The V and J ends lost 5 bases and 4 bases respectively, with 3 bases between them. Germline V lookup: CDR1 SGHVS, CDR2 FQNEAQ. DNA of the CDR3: TGTGCCAGCAGCCCATATAATTCACCCCTCCACTTT. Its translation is CASSPYNSPLHF.

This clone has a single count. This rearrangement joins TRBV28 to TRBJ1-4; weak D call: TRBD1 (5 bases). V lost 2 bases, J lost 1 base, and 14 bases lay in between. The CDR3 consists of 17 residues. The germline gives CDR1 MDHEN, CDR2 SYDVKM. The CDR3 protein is CASSLPLGEGTNEKLFF. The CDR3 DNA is TGTGCCAGCAGTTTACCTCTAGGGGAGGGAACTAATGAAAAACTGTTTTTT. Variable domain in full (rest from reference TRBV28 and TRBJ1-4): DVKVTQSSRYLVKRTGEKVFLECVQDMDHENMFWYRQDPGLGLRLIYFSYDVKMKEKGDIPEGYSVSREKKERFSLILESASTNQTSMYLCASSLPLGEGTNEKLFFGSGTQLSVL.